These T cell receptor beta chains were read from a single sample in a study of blood T cell repertoires in COVID-19. Profiling relied on immunoSEQ multiplex PCR, and the TCRdb table lists in-frame clones only, not all of them. Of over 150,000 clones in the sample, more than 60% were seen once. Sequences were obtained from peripheral blood. The receptor source for this set is a woman aged 45-65 years with acute or convalescent COVID-19. The CDR3 runs from the conserved cysteine through the conserved F or W. D genes are given only for firm matches. A clone size is listed for some rows: how often the clone was seen (once, few, many), or a class if it is expanded.

clone_size d_call j_call v_call cdr3_aa cdr3_nt
- TRBD2 TRBJ2-7 TRBV11-2 CASSFWGTGGNDEQYF TGTGCCAGCAGCTTCTGGGGGACCGGGGGGAACGACGAGCAGTACTTC
- - TRBJ2-3 TRBV5-5 CASSSPGVPTTDTQYF TGTGCCAGCAGCTCCCCAGGGGTTCCAACCACAGATACGCAGTATTTT
once - TRBJ1-1 TRBV6-5 CASSSQGRGNTEAFF TGTGCCAGCAGTTCCCAGGGTCGCGGGAACACTGAAGCTTTCTTT
- TRBD2 TRBJ2-1 TRBV9 CASSARLAGVFNEQFF TGTGCCAGCAGCGCCAGACTAGCGGGGGTTTTCAATGAGCAGTTCTTC
- TRBD2 TRBJ2-1 TRBV6-2/TRBV6-3 CASSYGAGAYNEQFF TGTGCCAGCAGTTACGGGGCGGGGGCCTACAATGAGCAGTTCTTC
- - TRBJ1-6 TRBV28 CASRLRQPSPLHF TGTGCCAGCAGGTTGAGACAGCCTTCACCCCTCCACTTT
- TRBD1 TRBJ1-1 TRBV5-1 CASSLGRTGSTEAFF TGCGCCAGCAGCTTGGGTAGGACAGGGAGCACTGAAGCTTTCTTT
- TRBD1 TRBJ1-1 TRBV24-1 CATSDGTGGNEAFF TGTGCCACCAGTGATGGGACAGGGGGAAATGAAGCTTTCTTT
- - TRBJ2-3 TRBV10-3 CAISVGLLAGRTDTQYF TGTGCCATCAGTGTAGGTCTATTGGCGGGGAGGACAGATACGCAGTATTTT
- TRBD1 TRBJ1-5 TRBV6-6 CASSPQGNSNQPQHF TGTGCCAGCAGCCCACAGGGGAATAGCAATCAGCCCCAGCATTTT
- TRBD2 TRBJ2-1 TRBV12-5 CASGLVGTINEQFF TGTGCTAGTGGTTTGGTCGGGACTATCAATGAGCAGTTCTTC
once - TRBJ1-5 TRBV2 CASGKQENQPQHF TGTGCCAGCGGCAAGCAGGAAAATCAGCCCCAGCATTTT
once - TRBJ1-1 TRBV11-2 CASSLVGWSGERKTEAFF TGTGCCAGCAGCTTAGTAGGTTGGTCGGGGGAGCGGAAGACTGAAGCTTTCTTT
- - TRBJ1-1 TRBV12-3/TRBV12-4 CASSLAEWLGAFF TGTGCCAGCAGTTTAGCGGAGTGGCTGGGAGCTTTCTTT
- TRBD1 TRBJ1-1 TRBV3-1/TRBV3-2 CASSKTGGRTEAFF TGTGCCAGCAGCAAAACAGGGGGACGAACTGAAGCTTTCTTT
once TRBD2 TRBJ2-7 TRBV6-6 CASSYGEGSSYEQYF TGTGCCAGCAGTTACGGGGAGGGGAGCTCCTACGAGCAGTACTTC
few TRBD2 TRBJ2-1 TRBV10-2 CASSESLAGGSNEQFF TGCGCCAGCAGTGAGAGTTTAGCGGGAGGATCTAATGAGCAGTTCTTC
- TRBD1 TRBJ2-5 TRBV2 CASRGTVQETQYF TGTGCCAGCAGGGGGACAGTACAAGAGACCCAGTACTTC
- - TRBJ2-7 TRBV6-5 CASKTRLSYEQYF TGTGCCAGCAAAACTAGGCTCTCCTACGAGCAGTACTTC
- - TRBJ2-5 TRBV25-1 CASSDIETQYF TGTGCCAGCAGTGACATCGAGACCCAGTACTTC
once TRBD1 TRBJ1-1 TRBV11-2 CASMRTGGTEAFF TGTGCCAGCATGCGGACAGGAGGCACTGAAGCTTTCTTT
- - TRBJ1-2 TRBV15 CATSRDLTEGYTF TGTGCCACCAGCAGAGATTTAACGGAGGGCTACACCTTC
few - TRBJ2-2 TRBV19 CASSFANTGELFF TGTGCCAGTAGTTTCGCGAACACCGGGGAGCTGTTTTTT
few - TRBJ1-4 TRBV19 CASPVPIESEKLFF TGTGCCAGTCCTGTCCCGATAGAAAGTGAAAAACTGTTTTTT
- TRBD1 TRBJ1-2 TRBV9 CASSDRQGNYGYTF TGTGCCAGCAGCGATCGACAGGGAAACTATGGCTACACCTTC
- - TRBJ2-5 TRBV7-6 CASSLEEGFGQTQYF TGTGCCAGCAGCTTAGAGGAGGGTTTTGGGCAGACCCAGTACTTC
once TRBD2 TRBJ2-7 TRBV15 CATSRDSYGTSGHEQYF TGTGCCACCAGCAGAGATTCATACGGGACTAGTGGCCACGAGCAGTACTTC
- - TRBJ2-6 TRBV3-1/TRBV3-2 CASSQDHRGSGANVLTF TGTGCCAGCAGCCAAGATCACCGGGGGTCTGGGGCCAACGTCCTGACTTTC
- - TRBJ2-7 TRBV28 CASTLSGTKKAEQYF TGTGCCAGCACCCTCTCCGGGACAAAAAAGGCCGAGCAGTACTTC
few TRBD1 TRBJ1-1 TRBV29-1 CSVSGTGMNTEAFF TGCAGCGTATCCGGGACAGGGATGAACACTGAAGCTTTCTTT
- TRBD1 TRBJ2-7 TRBV7-2 CASSPQGALSYEQYF TGTGCCAGCAGCCCCCAGGGGGCCTTGTCCTACGAGCAGTACTTC
few TRBD1 TRBJ1-2 TRBV9 CASSVALQGAGGGYTF TGTGCCAGCAGCGTAGCTCTACAGGGGGCGGGTGGTGGCTACACCTTC
- TRBD1 TRBJ2-2 TRBV4-3 CASSQEGQGGGELFF TGCGCCAGCAGCCAAGAGGGACAGGGAGGCGGGGAGCTGTTTTTT
- TRBD1 TRBJ2-7 TRBV28 CASSLMAGQGENEQYF TGTGCCAGCAGTTTAATGGCGGGACAGGGGGAAAACGAGCAGTACTTC
- - TRBJ1-2 TRBV29-1 CSVEGAYGYTF TGCAGCGTTGAAGGGGCCTATGGCTACACCTTC
- TRBD1 TRBJ2-7 TRBV18 CASSPPGQPYEQYF TGTGCCAGCTCACCGCCGGGACAGCCTTACGAGCAGTACTTC
- TRBD1 TRBJ1-6 TRBV6-4 CASSPGQGGSPLHF TGTGCCAGCAGTCCCGGACAGGGGGGATCACCCCTCCACTTT
few - TRBJ1-4 TRBV7-6 CASSLGTGTNEKLFF TGTGCCAGCAGCTTAGGCACAGGGACTAATGAAAAACTGTTTTTT
once TRBD2 TRBJ2-3 TRBV7-9 CASSFVSSGRFSTDTQYF TGTGCCAGCAGCTTCGTGTCTAGCGGGAGGTTTAGCACAGATACGCAGTATTTT
once - TRBJ1-1 TRBV5-1 CASSLEAPNTEAFF TGCGCCAGCAGCTTGGAAGCTCCGAACACTGAAGCTTTCTTT